What follows describes a single T cell receptor (beta chain). The antigen remains undetermined. The sample originates from a study of shared clonotypes between healthy human individuals. Study findings and constraints: Only blood was sampled; tissue repertoires likely differ. Sorted-subset samples were not fully sequenced, rarefaction indicated.

The assay was immunoSEQ multiplex PCR, and TCRdb's table has in-frame clones only and misses some. The sample includes about 980,000 clones, 76% of them seen just once. The V gene's germline CDR1 is MNHEY and CDR2 SVGAGI. Trimming removed 0 bases at V and 4 bases at J, with 15 bases between. This CDR3 is built from 16 residues. The clonotype originates from a man younger than 35 in good health. Sequencing input: memory CD4+ T cells sorted from blood. Indicated subset: CD45RA-negative fraction. The chain has TRBV6-5 and TRBJ1-1; the D gene is possibly TRBD1 (5 bases). CDR3 loop: CASSYSMLTGGTEAFF. The DNA of the CDR3 is TGTGCCAGCAGTTACTCGATGTTGACGGGGGGCACTGAAGCTTTCTTT.